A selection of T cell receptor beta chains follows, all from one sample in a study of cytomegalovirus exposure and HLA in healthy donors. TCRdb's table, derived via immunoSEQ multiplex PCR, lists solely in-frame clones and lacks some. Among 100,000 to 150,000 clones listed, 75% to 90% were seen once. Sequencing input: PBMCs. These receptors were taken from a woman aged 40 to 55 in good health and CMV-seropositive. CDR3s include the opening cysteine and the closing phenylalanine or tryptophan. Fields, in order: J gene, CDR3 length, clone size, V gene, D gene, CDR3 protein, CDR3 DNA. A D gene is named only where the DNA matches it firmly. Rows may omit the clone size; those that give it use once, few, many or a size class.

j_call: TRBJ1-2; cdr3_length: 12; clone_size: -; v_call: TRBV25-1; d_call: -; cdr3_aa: CASSPWGDGYTF; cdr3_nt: TGTGCCAGCAGTCCGTGGGGGGATGGCTACACCTTC
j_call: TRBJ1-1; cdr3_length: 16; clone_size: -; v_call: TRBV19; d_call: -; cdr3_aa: CASSIPAGPMNTEAFF; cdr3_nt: TGTGCCAGTAGTATCCCGGCAGGCCCGATGAACACTGAAGCTTTCTTT
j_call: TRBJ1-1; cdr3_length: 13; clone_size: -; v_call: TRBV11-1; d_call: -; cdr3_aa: CASSFAGGREAFF; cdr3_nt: TGTGCCAGCAGCTTTGCCGGGGGACGTGAAGCTTTCTTT
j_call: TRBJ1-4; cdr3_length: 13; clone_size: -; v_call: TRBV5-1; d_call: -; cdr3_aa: CASSFVPGEKLFF; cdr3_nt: TGCGCCAGCAGCTTTGTCCCAGGGGAAAAACTGTTTTTT
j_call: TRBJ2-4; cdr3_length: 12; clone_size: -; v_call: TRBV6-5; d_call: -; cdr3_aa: CATRELGDIQYF; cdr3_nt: TGTGCCACCAGGGAGTTAGGGGACATTCAGTACTTC
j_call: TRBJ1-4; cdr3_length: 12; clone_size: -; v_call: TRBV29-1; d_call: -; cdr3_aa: CSAWTDNEKLFF; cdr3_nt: TGCAGCGCTTGGACAGATAATGAAAAACTGTTTTTT
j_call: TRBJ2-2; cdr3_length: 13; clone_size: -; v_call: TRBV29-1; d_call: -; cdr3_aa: CSVRRGLTGELFF; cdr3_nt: TGCAGCGTACGACGGGGTTTGACCGGGGAGCTGTTTTTT
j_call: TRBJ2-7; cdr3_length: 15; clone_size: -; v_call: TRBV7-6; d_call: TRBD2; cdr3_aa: CASSPGASGGYEQYF; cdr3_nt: TGTGCCAGCAGCCCGGGGGCTAGCGGGGGATACGAGCAGTACTTC
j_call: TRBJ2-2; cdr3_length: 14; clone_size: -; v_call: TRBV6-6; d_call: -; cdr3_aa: CASTYGISTGELFF; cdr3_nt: TGTGCCAGCACCTACGGGATTAGCACCGGGGAGCTGTTTTTT
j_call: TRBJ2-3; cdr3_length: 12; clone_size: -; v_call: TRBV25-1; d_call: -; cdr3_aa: CASSLRGDTQYF; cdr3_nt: TGTGCCAGCAGTCTACGGGGAGATACGCAGTATTTT
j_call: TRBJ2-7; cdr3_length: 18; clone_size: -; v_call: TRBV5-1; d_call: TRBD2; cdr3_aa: CASSLRTSGGEGGYEQYF; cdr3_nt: TGCGCCAGCAGTTTACGGACTAGCGGTGGGGAAGGGGGCTACGAGCAGTACTTC
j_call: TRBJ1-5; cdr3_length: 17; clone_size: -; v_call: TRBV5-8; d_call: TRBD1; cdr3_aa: CASSKGTGGSSDQPQHF; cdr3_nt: TGTGCCAGCAGCAAAGGGACAGGGGGAAGTTCGGATCAGCCCCAGCATTTT
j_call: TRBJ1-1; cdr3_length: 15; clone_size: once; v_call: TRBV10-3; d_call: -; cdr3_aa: CAIRPFTGPGTEAFF; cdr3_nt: TGTGCCATCAGACCTTTTACAGGGCCTGGCACTGAAGCTTTCTTT
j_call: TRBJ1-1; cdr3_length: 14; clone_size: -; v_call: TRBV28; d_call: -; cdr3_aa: CASRVADGQPEAFF; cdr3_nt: TGTGCCAGCAGAGTGGCTGATGGACAACCTGAAGCTTTCTTT
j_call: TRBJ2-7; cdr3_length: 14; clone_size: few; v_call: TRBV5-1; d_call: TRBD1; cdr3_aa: CASSSTTGGYEQYF; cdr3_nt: TGCGCCAGCAGCTCCACGACAGGGGGTTACGAGCAGTACTTC
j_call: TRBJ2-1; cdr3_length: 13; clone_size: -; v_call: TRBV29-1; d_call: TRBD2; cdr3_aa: CSVRTSGDNEQFF; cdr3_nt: TGCAGCGTCCGGACTAGCGGAGACAATGAGCAGTTCTTC
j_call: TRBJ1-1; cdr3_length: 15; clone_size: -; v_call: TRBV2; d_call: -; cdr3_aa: CASTLEIGADTEAFF; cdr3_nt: TGTGCCAGCACCCTAGAGATTGGAGCGGACACTGAAGCTTTCTTT
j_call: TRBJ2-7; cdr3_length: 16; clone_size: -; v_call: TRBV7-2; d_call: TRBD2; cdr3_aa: CASSLGTSGIGYEQYF; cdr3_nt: TGTGCCAGCAGCTTAGGGACTAGCGGGATTGGCTACGAGCAGTACTTC
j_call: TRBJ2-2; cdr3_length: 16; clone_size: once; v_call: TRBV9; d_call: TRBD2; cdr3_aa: CASSVGASGGTGELFF; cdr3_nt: TGTGCCAGCAGCGTAGGGGCTAGCGGTGGCACCGGGGAGCTGTTTTTT
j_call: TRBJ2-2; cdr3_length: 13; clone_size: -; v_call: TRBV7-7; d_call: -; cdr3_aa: CASSSRVSGELFF; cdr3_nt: TGTGCTAGCAGCTCCAGGGTGTCCGGGGAGCTGTTTTTT
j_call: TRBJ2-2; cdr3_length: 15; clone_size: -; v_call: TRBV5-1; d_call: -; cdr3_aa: CASSIQEPNTGELFF; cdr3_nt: TGCGCCAGCAGTATCCAGGAACCGAACACCGGGGAGCTGTTTTTT
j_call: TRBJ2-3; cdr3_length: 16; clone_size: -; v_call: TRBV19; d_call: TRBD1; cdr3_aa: CASSLTGTGIQGTQYF; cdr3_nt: TGTGCCAGTTCTTTGACCGGGACAGGGATCCAGGGTACGCAGTATTTT
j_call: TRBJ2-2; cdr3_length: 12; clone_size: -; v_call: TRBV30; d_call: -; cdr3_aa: CAWSVLVGELFF; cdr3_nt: TGTGCCTGGAGTGTACTGGTGGGGGAGCTGTTTTTT
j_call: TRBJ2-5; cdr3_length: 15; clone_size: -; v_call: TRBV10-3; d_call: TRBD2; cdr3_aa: CAISGTSGGQETQYF; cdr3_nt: TGTGCCATCAGCGGGACTAGCGGGGGCCAAGAGACCCAGTACTTC
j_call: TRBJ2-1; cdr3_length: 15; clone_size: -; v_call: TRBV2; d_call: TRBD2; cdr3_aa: CASSGTSGSIHEQFF; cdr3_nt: TGTGCCAGCAGTGGGACTAGCGGGAGTATCCATGAGCAGTTCTTC
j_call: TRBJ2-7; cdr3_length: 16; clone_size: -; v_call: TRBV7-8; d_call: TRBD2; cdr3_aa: CASSPRTSGSSYEQYF; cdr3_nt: TGTGCCAGCAGCCCCCGGACTAGCGGGAGCTCCTACGAGCAGTACTTC
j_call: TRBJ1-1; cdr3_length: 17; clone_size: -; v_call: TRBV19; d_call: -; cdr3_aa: CASSTISRSGWNTEAFF; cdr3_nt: TGTGCCAGTAGTACGATTTCCAGGTCGGGGTGGAACACTGAAGCTTTCTTT
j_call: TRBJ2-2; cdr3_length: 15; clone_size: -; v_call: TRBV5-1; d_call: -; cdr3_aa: CASSPEAVDTGELFF; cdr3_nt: TGCGCCAGCAGCCCTGAGGCTGTCGACACCGGGGAGCTGTTTTTT
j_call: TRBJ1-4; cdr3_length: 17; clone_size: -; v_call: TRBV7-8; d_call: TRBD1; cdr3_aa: CASSSGRQGSTNEKLFF; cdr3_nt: TGTGCCAGCAGCAGCGGCCGACAGGGCTCAACTAATGAAAAACTGTTTTTT
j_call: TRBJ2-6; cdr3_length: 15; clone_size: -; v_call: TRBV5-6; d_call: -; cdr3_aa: CASSEQGTGANVLTF; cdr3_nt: TGTGCCAGCTCAGAACAGGGTACTGGGGCCAACGTCCTGACTTTC
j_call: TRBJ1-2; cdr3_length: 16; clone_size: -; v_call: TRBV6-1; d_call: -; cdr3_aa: CASSDRRRATNYGYTF; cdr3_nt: TGTGCCAGCAGTGATCGCCGCAGGGCAACTAACTATGGCTACACCTTC
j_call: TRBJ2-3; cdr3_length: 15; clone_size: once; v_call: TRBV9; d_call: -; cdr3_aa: CASSVLTASTDTQYF; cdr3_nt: TGTGCCAGCAGCGTGTTGACAGCTAGCACAGATACGCAGTATTTT
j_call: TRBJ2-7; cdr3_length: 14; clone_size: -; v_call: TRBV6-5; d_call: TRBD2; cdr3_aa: CASRKGLAAYEQYF; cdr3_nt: TGTGCCAGCCGCAAGGGACTAGCGGCCTACGAGCAGTACTTC
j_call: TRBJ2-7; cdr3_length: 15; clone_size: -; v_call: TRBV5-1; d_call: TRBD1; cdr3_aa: CASSLGQGAIDEQYF; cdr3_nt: TGCGCCAGCAGCCTAGGACAGGGGGCTATCGACGAGCAGTACTTC
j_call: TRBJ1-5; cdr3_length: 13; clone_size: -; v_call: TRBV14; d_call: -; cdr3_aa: CASSQGHNQPQHF; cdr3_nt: TGTGCCAGCAGCCAAGGGCACAATCAGCCCCAGCATTTT
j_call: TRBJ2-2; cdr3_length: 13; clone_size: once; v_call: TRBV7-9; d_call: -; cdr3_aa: CASSPSGPGELFF; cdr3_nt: TGTGCCAGCAGCCCGAGCGGCCCCGGGGAGCTGTTTTTT
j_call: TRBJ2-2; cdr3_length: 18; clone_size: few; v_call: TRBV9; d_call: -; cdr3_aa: CASSAPLASLNGTGELFF; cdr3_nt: TGTGCCAGCAGCGCGCCCCTGGCTAGCCTCAACGGCACCGGGGAGCTGTTTTTT
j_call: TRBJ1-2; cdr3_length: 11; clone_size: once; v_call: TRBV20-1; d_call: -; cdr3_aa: CSAGVSDGYTF; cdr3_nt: TGCAGTGCCGGGGTATCTGATGGCTACACCTTC
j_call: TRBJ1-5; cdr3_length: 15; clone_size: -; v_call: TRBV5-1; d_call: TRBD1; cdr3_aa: CASSLGQGEDQPQHF; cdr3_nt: TGCGCCAGCAGCTTGGGACAGGGGGAGGATCAGCCCCAGCATTTT
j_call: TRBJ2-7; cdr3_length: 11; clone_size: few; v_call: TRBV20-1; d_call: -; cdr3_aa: CSAMERNEQYF; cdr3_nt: TGCAGTGCTATGGAGCGTAACGAGCAGTACTTC
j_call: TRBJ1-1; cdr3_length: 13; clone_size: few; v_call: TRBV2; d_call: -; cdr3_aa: CASSGQAYTEAFF; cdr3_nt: TGTGCCAGCAGTGGACAGGCTTACACTGAAGCTTTCTTT
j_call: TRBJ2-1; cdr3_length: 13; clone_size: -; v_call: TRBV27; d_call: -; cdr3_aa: CASSSVRAEGRFF; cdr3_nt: TGTGCCAGCAGTTCCGTTAGAGCGGAGGGGCGGTTCTTC
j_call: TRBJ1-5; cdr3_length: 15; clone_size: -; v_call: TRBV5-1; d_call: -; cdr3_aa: CASSFSPGSNQPQHF; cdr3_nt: TGCGCCAGCAGCTTCTCCCCAGGCAGCAATCAGCCCCAGCATTTT
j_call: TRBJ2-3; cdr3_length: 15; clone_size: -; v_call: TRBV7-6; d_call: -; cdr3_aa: CASSLGGGILNTQYF; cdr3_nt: TGTGCCAGCAGCTTAGGTGGGGGGATCTTAAATACGCAGTATTTT
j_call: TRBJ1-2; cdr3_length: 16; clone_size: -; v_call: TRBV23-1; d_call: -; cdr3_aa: CASSQSPARAHYGYTF; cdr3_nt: TGCGCCAGCAGCCAATCCCCCGCCAGGGCCCACTATGGCTACACCTTC
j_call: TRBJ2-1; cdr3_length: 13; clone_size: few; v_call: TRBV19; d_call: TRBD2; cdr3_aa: CASVAGAGNEQFF; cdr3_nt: TGTGCCAGTGTAGCGGGAGCGGGCAATGAGCAGTTCTTC
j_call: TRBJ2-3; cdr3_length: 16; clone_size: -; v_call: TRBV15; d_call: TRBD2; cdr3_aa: CATSGIAGDNTDTQYF; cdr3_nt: TGTGCCACCAGCGGAATAGCGGGAGATAACACAGATACGCAGTATTTT
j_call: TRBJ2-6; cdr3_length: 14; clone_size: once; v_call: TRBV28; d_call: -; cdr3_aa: CASRRNSGANVLTF; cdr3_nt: TGTGCCAGCAGGAGGAACTCTGGGGCCAACGTCCTGACTTTC
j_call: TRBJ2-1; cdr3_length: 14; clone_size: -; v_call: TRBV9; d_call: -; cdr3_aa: CASSSGQLSNEQFF; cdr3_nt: TGTGCCAGCAGCTCCGGACAGCTTAGTAATGAGCAGTTCTTC
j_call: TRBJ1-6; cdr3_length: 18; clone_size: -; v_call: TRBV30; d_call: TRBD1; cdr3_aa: CAWSGGTGESSYNSPLHF; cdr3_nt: TGTGCCTGGAGTGGCGGGACAGGGGAAAGCTCCTATAATTCACCCCTCCACTTT
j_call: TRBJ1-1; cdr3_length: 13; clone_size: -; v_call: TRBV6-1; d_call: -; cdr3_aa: CASSDRGNTEAFF; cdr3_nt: TGTGCCAGCAGCGACAGAGGGAACACTGAAGCTTTCTTT
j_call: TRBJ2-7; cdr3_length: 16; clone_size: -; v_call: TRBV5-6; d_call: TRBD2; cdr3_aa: CASSPRLAGGSYEQYF; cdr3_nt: TGTGCCAGCAGCCCTAGACTAGCGGGGGGTTCCTACGAGCAGTACTTC
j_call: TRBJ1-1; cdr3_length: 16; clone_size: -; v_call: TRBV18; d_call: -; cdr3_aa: CASSPLRVAMNTEAFF; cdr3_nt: TGTGCCAGCTCACCCTTGAGGGTGGCGATGAACACTGAAGCTTTCTTT
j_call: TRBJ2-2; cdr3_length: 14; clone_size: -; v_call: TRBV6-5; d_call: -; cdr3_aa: CASREQVSAGELFF; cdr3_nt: TGTGCCAGCAGGGAACAGGTCTCAGCCGGGGAGCTGTTTTTT
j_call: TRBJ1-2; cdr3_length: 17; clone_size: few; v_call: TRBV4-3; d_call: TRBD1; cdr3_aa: CASSQGAPAGGGYGYTF; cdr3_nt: TGCGCCAGCAGCCAAGGTGCCCCGGCAGGGGGTGGCTATGGCTACACCTTC